This TCR beta chain was sequenced during a study of T cell responses to AZD1222 COVID-19 vaccine. General observations from the study: Samples come after the peak T cell response, not at day 14. The study found Spike-specific TCR breadth and depth rose after two AZD1222 doses. Among vaccine-associated CD4 TCRs, coverage spanned spike, with dominance at 160-218 and 743-854. The donors showed a predominance of white British ancestry and of females, with possible underestimation of clonal diversity.

Concerning this clone: Its matching antigen is unknown.

Germline CDR1 is KGHSH and CDR2 is LQKENI. The CDR3 length is 16 residues. Trimming removed 3 bases from V and 0 bases from J; junction bases left unmatched: 6. TCRdb's copy holds only in-frame clones and misses some; the assay was immunoSEQ multiplex PCR. This sample yields approximately 270,000 clones, of which 85% to 95% are seen a single time; around 0.5% belongs to the top ten. Sequenced here: peripheral blood, sampled 28 days after the second AZD1222 dose. V and J are TRBV18 and TRBJ1-2; 8 nucleotides agree with TRBD1. The receptor was derived from an adult who received the AZD1222 COVID-19 vaccine. The chain's CDR3 is CASSPRQGIANYGYTF. In DNA, the CDR3 is TGTGCCAGCTCACCCAGACAGGGGATAGCTAACTATGGCTACACCTTC.